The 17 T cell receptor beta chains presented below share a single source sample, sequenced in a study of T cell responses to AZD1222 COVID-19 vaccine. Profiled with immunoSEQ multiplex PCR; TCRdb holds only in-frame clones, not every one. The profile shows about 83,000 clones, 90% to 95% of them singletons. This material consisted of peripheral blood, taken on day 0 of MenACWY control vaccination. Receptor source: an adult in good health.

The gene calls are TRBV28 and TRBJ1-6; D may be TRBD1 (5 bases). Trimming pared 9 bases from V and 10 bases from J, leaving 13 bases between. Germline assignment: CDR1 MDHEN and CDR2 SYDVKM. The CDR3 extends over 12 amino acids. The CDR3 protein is CASFQEGSPLHF. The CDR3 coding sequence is TGTGCCAGTTTCCAGGAGGGGTCACCCCTCCACTTT.

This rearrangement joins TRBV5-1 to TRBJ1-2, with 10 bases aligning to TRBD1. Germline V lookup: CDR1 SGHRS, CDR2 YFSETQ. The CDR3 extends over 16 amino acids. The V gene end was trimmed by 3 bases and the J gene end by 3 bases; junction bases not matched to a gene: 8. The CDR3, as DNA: TGCGCCAGCAGCTCGCCAGACAGGGGGCAGCACTATGGCTACACCTTC. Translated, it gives CASSSPDRGQHYGYTF.

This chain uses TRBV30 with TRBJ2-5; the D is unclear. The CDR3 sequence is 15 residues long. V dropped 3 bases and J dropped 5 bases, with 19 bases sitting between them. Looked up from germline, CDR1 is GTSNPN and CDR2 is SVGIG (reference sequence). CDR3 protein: CAWSSAPAEWETQYF. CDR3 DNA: TGTGCCTGGAGCTCTGCCCCGGCAGAGTGGGAGACCCAGTACTTC.

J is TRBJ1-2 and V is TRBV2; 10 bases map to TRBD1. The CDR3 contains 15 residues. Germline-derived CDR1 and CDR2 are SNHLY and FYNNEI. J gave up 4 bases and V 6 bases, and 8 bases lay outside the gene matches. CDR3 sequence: CASSLRTGGGYGYTF. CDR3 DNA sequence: TGTGCCAGCAGCCTACGGACAGGGGGGGGCTATGGCTACACCTTC.

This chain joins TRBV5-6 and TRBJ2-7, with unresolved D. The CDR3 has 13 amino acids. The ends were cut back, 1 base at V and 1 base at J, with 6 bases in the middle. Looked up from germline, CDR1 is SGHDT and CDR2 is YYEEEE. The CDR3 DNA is TGTGCCAGCAGCTTGAGGTCGTCCTACGAGCAGTACTTC. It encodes CASSLRSSYEQYF.

The DNA for the CDR3 is TGTGCCAGCAGCTCACAGACTAGCGGGAGTAATGAGCAGTTCTTC. Translated, it gives CASSSQTSGSNEQFF. The rearrangement joins TRBV7-9 to TRBJ2-1; 12 bases line up with TRBD2. In germline, CDR1 is SEHNR, CDR2 FQNEAQ (reference sequence). The CDR3 is made up of 15 amino acids. V lost 4 bases, J lost 7 bases, and 5 bases stayed unmatched.

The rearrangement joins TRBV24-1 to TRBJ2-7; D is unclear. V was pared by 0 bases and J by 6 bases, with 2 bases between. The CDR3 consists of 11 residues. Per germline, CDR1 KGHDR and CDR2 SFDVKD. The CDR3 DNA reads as TGTGCCACCAGTGATTTGGTCGAGCAGTACTTC. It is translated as CATSDLVEQYF.

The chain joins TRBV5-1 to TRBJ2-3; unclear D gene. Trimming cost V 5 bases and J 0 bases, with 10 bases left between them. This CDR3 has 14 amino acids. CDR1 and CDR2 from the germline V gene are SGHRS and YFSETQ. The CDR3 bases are TGCGCCAGCAGGCCCGACCCTAGCACAGATACGCAGTATTTT. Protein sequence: CASRPDPSTDTQYF.

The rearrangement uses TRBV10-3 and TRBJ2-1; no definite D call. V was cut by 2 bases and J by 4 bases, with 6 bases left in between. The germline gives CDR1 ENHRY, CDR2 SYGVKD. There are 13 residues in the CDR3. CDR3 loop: CAISEGEYNEQFF. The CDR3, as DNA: TGTGCCATCAGTGAGGGAGAATACAATGAGCAGTTCTTC.

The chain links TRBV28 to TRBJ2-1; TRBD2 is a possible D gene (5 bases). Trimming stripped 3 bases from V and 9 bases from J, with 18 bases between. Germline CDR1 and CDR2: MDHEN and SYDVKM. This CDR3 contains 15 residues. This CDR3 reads CASSFLGKSWGEQFF. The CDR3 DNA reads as TGTGCCAGCAGTTTCCTCGGGAAATCTTGGGGTGAGCAGTTCTTC.

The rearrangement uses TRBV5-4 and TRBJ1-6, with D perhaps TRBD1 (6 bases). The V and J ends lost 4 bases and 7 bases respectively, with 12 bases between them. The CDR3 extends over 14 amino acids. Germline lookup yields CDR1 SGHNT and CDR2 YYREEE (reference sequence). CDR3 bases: TGTGCCAGCAGCGAAACAGGGAGGAATTCACCCCTCCACTTT. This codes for CASSETGRNSPLHF.

The CDR3 DNA reads as TGTGCCAGCAGCTTGACGGGACAGAACACTGAAGCTTTCTTT. Protein: CASSLTGQNTEAFF. The chain links TRBV5-8 to TRBJ1-1; tentative D call: TRBD1 (6 bases). Germline V gene lookup returns CDR1 SGHTS and CDR2 YDEGEE. This CDR3 has 14 residues. V shed 1 base and J shed 1 base, with 8 bases lying between them.

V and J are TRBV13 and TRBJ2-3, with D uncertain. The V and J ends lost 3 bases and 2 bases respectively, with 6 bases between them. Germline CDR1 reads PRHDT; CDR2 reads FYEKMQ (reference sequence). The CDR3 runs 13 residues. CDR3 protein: CASSLRTTDTQYF. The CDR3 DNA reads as TGTGCCAGCAGCTTGCGGACCACAGATACGCAGTATTTT. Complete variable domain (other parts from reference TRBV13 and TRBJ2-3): AAGVIQSPRHLIKEKRETATLKCYPIPRHDTVYWYQQGPGQDPQFLISFYEKMQSDKGSIPDRFSAQQFSDYHSELNMSSLELGDSALYFCASSLRTTDTQYFGPGTRLTVL.

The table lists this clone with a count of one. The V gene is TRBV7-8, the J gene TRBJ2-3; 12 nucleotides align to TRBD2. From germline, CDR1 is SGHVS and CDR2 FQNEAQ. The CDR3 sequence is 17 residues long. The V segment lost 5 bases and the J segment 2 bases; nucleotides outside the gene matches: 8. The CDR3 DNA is TGTGCCAGCAGCCCCAGACTAGCGGGAGAGATCACAGATACGCAGTATTTT. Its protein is CASSPRLAGEITDTQYF.

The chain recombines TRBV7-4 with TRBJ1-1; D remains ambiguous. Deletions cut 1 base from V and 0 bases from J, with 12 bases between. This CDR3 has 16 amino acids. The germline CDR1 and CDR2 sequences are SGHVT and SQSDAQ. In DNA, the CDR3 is TGTGCCAGCAGCTTAGATACCCCCCGGCTGAACACTGAAGCTTTCTTT. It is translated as CASSLDTPRLNTEAFF.

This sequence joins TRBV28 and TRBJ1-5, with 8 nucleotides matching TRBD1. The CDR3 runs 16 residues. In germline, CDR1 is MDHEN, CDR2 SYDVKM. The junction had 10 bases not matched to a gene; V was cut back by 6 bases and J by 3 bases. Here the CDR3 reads CASSPTGGKNNQPQHF. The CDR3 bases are TGTGCCAGCAGCCCAACAGGGGGAAAGAACAATCAGCCCCAGCATTTT.

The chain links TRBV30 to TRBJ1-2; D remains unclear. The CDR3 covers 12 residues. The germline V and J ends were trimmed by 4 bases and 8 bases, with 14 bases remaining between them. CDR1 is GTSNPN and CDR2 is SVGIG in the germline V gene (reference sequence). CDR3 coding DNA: TGTGCCTGGACCGAAGTGTTCGGCGGCTACACCTTC. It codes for CAWTEVFGGYTF.